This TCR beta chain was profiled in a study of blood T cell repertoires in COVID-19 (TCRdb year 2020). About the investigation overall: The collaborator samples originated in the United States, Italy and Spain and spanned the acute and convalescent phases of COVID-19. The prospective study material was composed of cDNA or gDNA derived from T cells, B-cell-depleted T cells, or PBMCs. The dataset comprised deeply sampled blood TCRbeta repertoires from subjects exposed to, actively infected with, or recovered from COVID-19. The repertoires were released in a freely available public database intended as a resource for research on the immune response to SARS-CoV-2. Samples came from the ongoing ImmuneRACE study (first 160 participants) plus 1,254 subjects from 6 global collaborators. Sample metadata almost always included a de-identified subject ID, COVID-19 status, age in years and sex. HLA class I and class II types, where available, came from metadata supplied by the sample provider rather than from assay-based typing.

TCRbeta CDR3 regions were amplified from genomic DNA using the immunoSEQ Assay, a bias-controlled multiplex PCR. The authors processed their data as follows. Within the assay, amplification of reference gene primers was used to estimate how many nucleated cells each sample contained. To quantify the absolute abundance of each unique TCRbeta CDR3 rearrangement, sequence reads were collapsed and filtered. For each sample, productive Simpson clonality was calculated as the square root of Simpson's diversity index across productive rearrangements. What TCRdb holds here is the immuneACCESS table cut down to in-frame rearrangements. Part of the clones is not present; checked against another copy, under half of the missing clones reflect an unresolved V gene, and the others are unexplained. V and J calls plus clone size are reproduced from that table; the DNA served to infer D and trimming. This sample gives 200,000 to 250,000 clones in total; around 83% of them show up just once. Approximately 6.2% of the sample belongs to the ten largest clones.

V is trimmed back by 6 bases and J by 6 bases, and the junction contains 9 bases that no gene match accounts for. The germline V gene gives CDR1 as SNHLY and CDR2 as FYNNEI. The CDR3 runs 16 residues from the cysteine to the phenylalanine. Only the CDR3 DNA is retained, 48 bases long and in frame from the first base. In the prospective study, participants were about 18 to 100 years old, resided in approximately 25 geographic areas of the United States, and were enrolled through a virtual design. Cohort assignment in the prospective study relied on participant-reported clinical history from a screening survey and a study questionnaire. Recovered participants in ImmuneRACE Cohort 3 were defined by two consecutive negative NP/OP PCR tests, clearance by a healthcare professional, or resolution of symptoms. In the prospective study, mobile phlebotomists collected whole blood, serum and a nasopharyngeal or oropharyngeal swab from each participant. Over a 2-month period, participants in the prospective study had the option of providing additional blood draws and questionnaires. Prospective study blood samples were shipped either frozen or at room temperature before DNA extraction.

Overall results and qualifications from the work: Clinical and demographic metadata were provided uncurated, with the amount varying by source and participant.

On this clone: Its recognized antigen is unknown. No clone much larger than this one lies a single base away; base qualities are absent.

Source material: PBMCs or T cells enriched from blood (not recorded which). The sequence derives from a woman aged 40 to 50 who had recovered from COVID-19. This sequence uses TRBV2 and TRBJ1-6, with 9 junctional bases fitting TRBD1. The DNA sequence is TGTGCCAGCAGAGAGGGACAGGGAAATCTTAATTCACCCCTCCACTTT. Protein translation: CASREGQGNLNSPLHF.